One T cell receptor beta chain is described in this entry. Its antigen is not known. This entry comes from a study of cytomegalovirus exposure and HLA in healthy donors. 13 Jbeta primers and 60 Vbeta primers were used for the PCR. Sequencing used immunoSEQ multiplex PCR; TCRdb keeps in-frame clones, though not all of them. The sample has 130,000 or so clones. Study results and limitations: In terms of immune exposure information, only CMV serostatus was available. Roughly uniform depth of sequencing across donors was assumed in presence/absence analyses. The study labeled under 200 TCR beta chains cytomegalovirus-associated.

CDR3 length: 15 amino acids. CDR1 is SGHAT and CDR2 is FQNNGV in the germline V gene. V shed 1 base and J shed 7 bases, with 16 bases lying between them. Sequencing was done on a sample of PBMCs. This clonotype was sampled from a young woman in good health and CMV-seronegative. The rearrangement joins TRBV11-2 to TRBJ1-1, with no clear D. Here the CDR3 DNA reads TGTGCCAGCAGCTTAGCCTATACGTCGGTCTATGAAGCTTTCTTT. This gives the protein CASSLAYTSVYEAFF. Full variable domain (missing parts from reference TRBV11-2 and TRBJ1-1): EAGVAQSPRYKIIEKRQSVAFWCNPISGHATLYWYQQILGQGPKLLIQFQNNGVVDDSQLPKDRFSAERLKGVDSTLKIQPAKLEDSAVYLCASSLAYTSVYEAFFGQGTRLTVV.